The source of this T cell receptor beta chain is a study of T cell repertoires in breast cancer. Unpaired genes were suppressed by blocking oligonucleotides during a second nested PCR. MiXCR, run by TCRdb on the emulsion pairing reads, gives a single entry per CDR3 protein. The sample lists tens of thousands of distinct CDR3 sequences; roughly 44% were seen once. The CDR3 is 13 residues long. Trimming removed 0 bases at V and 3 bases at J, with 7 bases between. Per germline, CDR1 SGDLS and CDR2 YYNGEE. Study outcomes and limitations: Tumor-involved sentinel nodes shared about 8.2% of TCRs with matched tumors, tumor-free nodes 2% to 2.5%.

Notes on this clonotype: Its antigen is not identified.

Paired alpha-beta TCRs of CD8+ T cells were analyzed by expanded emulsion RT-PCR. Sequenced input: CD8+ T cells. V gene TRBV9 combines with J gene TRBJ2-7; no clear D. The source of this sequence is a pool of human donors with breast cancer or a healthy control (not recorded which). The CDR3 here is CASSVDFSYEQYF. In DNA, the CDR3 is TGTGCCAGCAGCGTAGACTTCAGCTACGAGCAGTACTTC. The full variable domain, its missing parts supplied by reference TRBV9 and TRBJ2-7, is DSGVTQTPKHLITATGQRVTLRCSPRSGDLSVYWYQQSLDQGLQFLIQYYNGEERAKGNILERFSAQQFPDLHSELNLSSLELGDSALYFCASSVDFSYEQYFGPGTRLTVT.